Listed below are T cell receptor beta chains from one sample, sequenced in a study of blood T cell repertoires in COVID-19. The assay was immunoSEQ multiplex PCR, and TCRdb's table has in-frame clones only and misses some. The sample holds approximately 220,000 clones, about 85% seen once. Specimen: peripheral blood. Receptors originate from a man in his fifties or sixties who had recovered from COVID-19. The CDR3 runs from the conserved cysteine through the conserved F or W. Each record gives: clone size, J gene, D gene, V gene, CDR3 protein, CDR3 DNA. D genes are given only for firm matches. Size is omitted from some rows. Given values are once, few, many or a class for expanded clones.

few,TRBJ1-3,NA,TRBV28,CASTREGTGNTIYF,TGTGCCAGCACTCGGGAGGGGACCGGAAACACCATATATTTT
NA,TRBJ2-5,NA,TRBV6-5,CASSAGRETQYF,TGTGCCAGCTCGGCGGGGAGGGAGACCCAGTACTTC
NA,TRBJ1-5,NA,TRBV5-4,CASSFTGRGLENQPQHF,TGTGCCAGCAGCTTTACAGGGAGAGGTTTGGAAAATCAGCCCCAGCATTTT
NA,TRBJ1-1,NA,TRBV29-1,CSAGRSNTEAFF,TGCAGCGCGGGTCGTTCGAACACTGAAGCTTTCTTT
NA,TRBJ1-4,NA,TRBV7-2,CASSLDARPINEKLFF,TGTGCCAGCAGCTTAGATGCTAGACCTATTAATGAAAAACTGTTTTTT
NA,TRBJ2-4,TRBD1,TRBV11-3,CASSSTGAAIQYF,TGTGCCAGCAGCTCGACAGGGGCTGCCATTCAGTACTTC
NA,TRBJ1-4,NA,TRBV5-1,CASSLEGVSREKLFF,TGCGCCAGCAGCTTGGAGGGAGTGTCGCGTGAAAAACTGTTTTTT
NA,TRBJ2-3,NA,TRBV3-1/TRBV3-2,CASSQDIGATFEAQYF,TGTGCCAGCAGCCAAGATATAGGGGCTACCTTCGAGGCGCAGTATTTT
NA,TRBJ1-1,NA,TRBV5-6,CASSFRAVSSPEAFF,TGTGCCAGCAGCTTTCGTGCGGTGTCGAGTCCTGAAGCTTTCTTT
NA,TRBJ2-2,TRBD2,TRBV5-1,CASSTGTSVGELFF,TGCGCCAGCAGCACCGGGACTAGCGTCGGGGAGCTGTTTTTT
few,TRBJ1-2,TRBD1,TRBV3-1/TRBV3-2,CASSQSDRGYGYTF,TGTGCCAGCAGCCAATCGGACAGGGGGTATGGCTACACCTTC
NA,TRBJ2-5,TRBD1,TRBV27,CASSLSELDRVETQYF,TGTGCCAGCAGTTTATCGGAGTTGGACAGGGTTGAGACCCAGTACTTC
NA,TRBJ2-1,NA,TRBV28,CASPPGIGSYNEQFF,TGTGCCAGCCCCCCCGGGATAGGTTCCTACAATGAGCAGTTCTTC
NA,TRBJ2-7,NA,TRBV19,CASSIGLSTYEQYF,TGTGCCAGTAGTATTGGACTGTCTACCTACGAGCAGTACTTC
NA,TRBJ2-7,NA,TRBV18,CASSVWGDREQYF,TGTGCCAGCTCGGTCTGGGGAGATCGCGAGCAGTACTTC
NA,TRBJ2-1,NA,TRBV27,CASSFAYEQFF,TGTGCCAGCAGTTTTGCCTACGAGCAGTTCTTC
NA,TRBJ2-7,TRBD1,TRBV19,CASSPDRVSEQYF,TGTGCCAGTTCCCCGGACAGGGTTTCCGAGCAGTACTTC
NA,TRBJ2-3,TRBD2,TRBV27,CASSEGLAGGLAQYF,TGTGCCAGCAGTGAGGGTCTAGCGGGAGGGCTAGCGCAGTATTTT
NA,TRBJ1-1,TRBD1,TRBV28,CATSPRDRGRGNTEAFF,TGTGCCACTTCTCCCCGGGACAGGGGTCGGGGGAACACTGAAGCTTTCTTT
NA,TRBJ2-1,NA,TRBV14,CASSQERGSSYNEQFF,TGTGCCAGCAGCCAAGAGCGCGGTTCCTCGTACAATGAGCAGTTCTTC
NA,TRBJ2-4,NA,TRBV15,CATSLNLDYKNIQYF,TGTGCCACCAGCCTAAACCTGGACTACAAAAACATTCAGTACTTC
NA,TRBJ2-3,NA,TRBV19,CASSTRQKITDTQYF,TGTGCCAGTAGTACCCGACAGAAGATCACAGATACGCAGTATTTT
NA,TRBJ2-2,TRBD2,TRBV13,CASSSSGRRTGELFF,TGTGCCAGCAGCTCTAGCGGGAGGAGGACCGGGGAGCTGTTTTTT
NA,TRBJ2-6,TRBD2,TRBV5-1,CASSGGGSGANVLTF,TGCGCCAGCAGCGGCGGGGGGTCTGGGGCCAACGTCCTGACTTTC
NA,TRBJ2-1,NA,TRBV6-6,CASSYSLTSYNEQFF,TGTGCCAGCAGTTACTCGTTGACTAGCTACAATGAGCAGTTCTTC
NA,TRBJ2-5,NA,TRBV7-9,CASSAYREQETQYF,TGTGCCAGCAGCGCCTACAGGGAGCAAGAGACCCAGTACTTC
few,TRBJ2-7,NA,TRBV7-2,CASSSLSSYEQYF,TGTGCCAGCAGCAGTCTTAGCTCCTACGAGCAGTACTTC
NA,TRBJ1-4,NA,TRBV2,CASRGRGEKLFF,TGTGCCAGCAGAGGAAGGGGTGAAAAACTGTTTTTT
NA,TRBJ2-3,NA,TRBV19,CASSLRLETDTQYF,TGTGCCAGTAGTCTGAGACTAGAGACAGATACGCAGTATTTT
NA,TRBJ2-7,NA,TRBV21-1,CASSGRQVPYEQYF,TGTGCCAGCAGCGGTCGACAGGTTCCCTACGAGCAGTACTTC
NA,TRBJ2-1,TRBD2,TRBV3-1/TRBV3-2,CASSPRTSRAPNEQFF,TGTGCCAGCAGCCCGAGGACTAGTCGAGCTCCCAATGAGCAGTTCTTC
NA,TRBJ1-4,NA,TRBV11-2,CASSSGHRATNEKLFF,TGTGCCAGCAGCTCCGGACACCGTGCAACTAATGAAAAACTGTTTTTT
NA,TRBJ1-6,TRBD1,TRBV27,CASSLTPGGRSSPLHF,TGTGCCAGCAGCCTAACCCCAGGGGGGCGTAGTTCACCCCTCCACTTT
NA,TRBJ2-7,TRBD1,TRBV6-2/TRBV6-3,CASSWTGAYEQYF,TGTGCCAGCAGTTGGACAGGGGCCTACGAGCAGTACTTC
NA,TRBJ1-4,NA,TRBV28,CASSLIQGEKLFF,TGTGCCAGCAGTTTAATCCAGGGAGAAAAACTGTTTTTT
NA,TRBJ1-5,NA,TRBV23-1,CASSQYAQDRLNQPQHF,TGCGCCAGCAGTCAATATGCTCAAGACAGGCTAAATCAGCCCCAGCATTTT
NA,TRBJ1-5,NA,TRBV27,CASSPAWEGKQPQHF,TGTGCCAGCAGTCCAGCGTGGGAGGGGAAACAGCCCCAGCATTTT
NA,TRBJ1-1,NA,TRBV28,CASSSNTGRGTEAFF,TGTGCCAGCAGTTCGAACACAGGGCGCGGCACTGAAGCTTTCTTT
NA,TRBJ1-5,TRBD1,TRBV28,CASMPGQGDQPQHF,TGTGCCAGCATGCCGGGACAGGGGGATCAGCCCCAGCATTTT
NA,TRBJ1-4,TRBD1,TRBV5-5,CASSPTRQGGRLFF,TGTGCCAGCAGCCCAACAAGACAGGGAGGACGACTGTTTTTT
NA,TRBJ2-5,TRBD2,TRBV27,CASSLSSGRRGYTQYF,TGTGCCAGCAGTTTATCGAGTGGCAGGCGGGGGTATACCCAGTACTTC
NA,TRBJ2-7,TRBD2,TRBV27,CASGGLAKYEQYF,TGTGCCAGCGGAGGACTAGCGAAATACGAGCAGTACTTC
NA,TRBJ2-7,NA,TRBV28,CASSFRLRGSEQYF,TGTGCCAGCAGTTTTAGATTGAGGGGGAGCGAGCAGTACTTC
NA,TRBJ1-5,NA,TRBV28,CASWSRVQGLGNQPQHF,TGTGCCAGCTGGTCCCGGGTTCAGGGATTAGGCAATCAGCCCCAGCATTTT
NA,TRBJ2-5,TRBD2,TRBV5-8,CASSLGTSGSTTPRTQYF,TGTGCCAGCAGCTTGGGTACTAGCGGGAGTACAACCCCAAGGACCCAGTACTTC
NA,TRBJ1-2,NA,TRBV19,CASSTGQTPYGYTF,TGTGCCAGTAGTACGGGACAAACGCCGTATGGCTACACCTTC
NA,TRBJ2-7,TRBD1,TRBV7-2,CASSRTGGNYEQYF,TGTGCCAGCAGTCGTACAGGGGGTAACTACGAGCAGTACTTC
NA,TRBJ2-7,NA,TRBV7-2,CASSRNGGGYEQYF,TGTGCCAGCAGCCGCAATGGGGGCGGATACGAGCAGTACTTC
NA,TRBJ2-7,TRBD2,TRBV18,CASSLNRLAAGTYEQYF,TGTGCCAGCTCACTAAACCGGCTAGCGGCAGGAACCTACGAGCAGTACTTC
NA,TRBJ1-3,NA,TRBV30,CAWSGQVVDTIYF,TGTGCCTGGAGTGGACAGGTCGTCGACACCATATATTTT
NA,TRBJ1-2,TRBD1,TRBV7-8,CASSPRTGYGYTF,TGTGCCAGCAGCCCTCGGACAGGATATGGCTACACCTTC
NA,TRBJ2-7,TRBD2,TRBV5-5,CASSLVSSGAYEQYF,TGTGCCAGCAGCTTGGTTTCTAGCGGGGCCTACGAGCAGTACTTC
NA,TRBJ2-1,TRBD2,TRBV2,CASLGLAGERVYNEQFF,TGTGCCAGCCTGGGACTAGCGGGAGAAAGGGTCTACAATGAGCAGTTCTTC
NA,TRBJ1-3,NA,TRBV28,CASSFGGTSGNTIYF,TGTGCCAGCAGCTTTGGGGGGACGTCTGGAAACACCATATATTTT
NA,TRBJ2-1,NA,TRBV30,CAWSGAPNEQFF,TGTGCCTGGAGTGGAGCTCCAAATGAGCAGTTCTTC